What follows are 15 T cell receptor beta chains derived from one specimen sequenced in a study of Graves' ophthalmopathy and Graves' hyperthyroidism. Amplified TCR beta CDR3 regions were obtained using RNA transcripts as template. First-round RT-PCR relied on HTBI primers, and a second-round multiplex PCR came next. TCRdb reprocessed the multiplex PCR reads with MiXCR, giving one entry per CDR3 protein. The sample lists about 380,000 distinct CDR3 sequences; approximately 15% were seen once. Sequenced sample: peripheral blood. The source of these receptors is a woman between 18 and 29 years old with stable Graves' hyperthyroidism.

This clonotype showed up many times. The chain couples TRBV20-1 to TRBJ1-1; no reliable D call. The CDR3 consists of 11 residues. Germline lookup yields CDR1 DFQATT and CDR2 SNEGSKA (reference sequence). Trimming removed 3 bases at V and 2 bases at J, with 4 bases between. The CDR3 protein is CSASGNTEAFF. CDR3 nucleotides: TGCAGTGCTAGTGGTAACACTGAAGCTTTCTTT.

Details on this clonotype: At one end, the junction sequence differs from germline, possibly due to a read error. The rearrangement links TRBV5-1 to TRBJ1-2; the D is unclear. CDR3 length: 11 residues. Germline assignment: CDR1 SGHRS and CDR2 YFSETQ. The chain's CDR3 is CASVVNYGYTF. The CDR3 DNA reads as TGCGCCAGCGTAGTTAACTATGGGTACACCTTC.

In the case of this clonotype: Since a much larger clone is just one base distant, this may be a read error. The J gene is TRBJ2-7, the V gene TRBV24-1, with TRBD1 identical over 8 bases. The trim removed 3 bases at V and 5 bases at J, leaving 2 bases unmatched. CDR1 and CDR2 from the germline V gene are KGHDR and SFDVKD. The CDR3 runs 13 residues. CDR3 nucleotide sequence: TGTGCCACCAGTGATGACAGGGGACACGAGCAGTACGTC. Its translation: CATSDDRGHEQYV.

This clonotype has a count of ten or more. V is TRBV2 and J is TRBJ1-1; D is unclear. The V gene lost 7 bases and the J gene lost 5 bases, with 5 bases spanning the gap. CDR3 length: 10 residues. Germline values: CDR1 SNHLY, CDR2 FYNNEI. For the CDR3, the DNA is TGTGCCAGCAAGAGAACTGAAGCTTTCTTT. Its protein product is CASKRTEAFF.

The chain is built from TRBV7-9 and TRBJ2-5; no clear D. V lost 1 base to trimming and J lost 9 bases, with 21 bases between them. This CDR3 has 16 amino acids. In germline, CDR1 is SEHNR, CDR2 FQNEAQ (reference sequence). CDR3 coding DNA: TGTGCCAGCAGCTTAGAGGTTAGGCCTGGCGCACGGGCCCAGTACTTC. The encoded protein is CASSLEVRPGARAQYF.

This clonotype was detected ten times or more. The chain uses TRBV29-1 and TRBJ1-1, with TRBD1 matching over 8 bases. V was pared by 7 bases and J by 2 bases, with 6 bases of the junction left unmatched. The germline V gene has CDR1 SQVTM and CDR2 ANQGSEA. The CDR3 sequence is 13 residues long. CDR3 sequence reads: CSGRTGINTEAFF. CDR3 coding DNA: TGCAGCGGGAGGACAGGGATTAACACTGAAGCTTTCTTT.

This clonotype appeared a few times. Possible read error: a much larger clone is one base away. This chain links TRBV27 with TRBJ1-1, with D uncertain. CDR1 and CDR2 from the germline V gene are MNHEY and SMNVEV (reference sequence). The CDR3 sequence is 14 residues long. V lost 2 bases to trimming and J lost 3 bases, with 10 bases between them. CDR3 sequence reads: CASSLGHGYTEAFF. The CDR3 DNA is TGTGCCAGCAGTTTAGGGCATGGATACACTGAAGCTTTCTTT.

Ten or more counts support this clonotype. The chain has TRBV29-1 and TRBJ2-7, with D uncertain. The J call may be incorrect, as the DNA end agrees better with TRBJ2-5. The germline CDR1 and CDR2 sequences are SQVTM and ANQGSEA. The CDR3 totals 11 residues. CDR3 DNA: TGCAGCGTTGCGGAATTCCCGACCCAGTACTTC. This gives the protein CSVAEFPTQYF.

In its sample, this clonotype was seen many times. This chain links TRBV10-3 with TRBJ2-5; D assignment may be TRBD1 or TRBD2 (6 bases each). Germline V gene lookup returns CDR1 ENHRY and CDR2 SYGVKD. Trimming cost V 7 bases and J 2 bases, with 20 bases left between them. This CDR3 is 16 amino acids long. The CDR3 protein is CAINRDKRRGQETQYF. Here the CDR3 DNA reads TGTGCCATCAACCGGGACAAAAGGAGGGGGCAAGAGACCCAGTACTTC.

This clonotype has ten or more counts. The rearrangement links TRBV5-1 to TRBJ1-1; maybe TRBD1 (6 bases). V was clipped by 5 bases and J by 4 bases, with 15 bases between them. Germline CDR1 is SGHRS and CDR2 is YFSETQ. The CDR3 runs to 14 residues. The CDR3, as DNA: TGCGCCAGCAGTCCGGCGGGGGCGGGCACTGAAGCTTTCTTT. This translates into CASSPAGAGTEAFF.

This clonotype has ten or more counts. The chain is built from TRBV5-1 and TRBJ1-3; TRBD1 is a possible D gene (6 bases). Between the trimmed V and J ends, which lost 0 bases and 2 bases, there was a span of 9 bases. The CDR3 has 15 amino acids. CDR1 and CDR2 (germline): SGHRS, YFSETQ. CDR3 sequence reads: CASSLDQGTGNTIYF. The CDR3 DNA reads TGCGCCAGCAGCTTGGACCAGGGGACTGGAAACACCATATATTTT. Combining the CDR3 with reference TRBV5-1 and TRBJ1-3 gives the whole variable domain KAGVTQTPRYLIKTRGQQVTLSCSPISGHRSVSWYQQTPGQGLQFLFEYFSETQRNKGNFPGRFSGRQFSNSRSEMNVSTLELGDSALYLCASSLDQGTGNTIYFGEGSWLTVV.

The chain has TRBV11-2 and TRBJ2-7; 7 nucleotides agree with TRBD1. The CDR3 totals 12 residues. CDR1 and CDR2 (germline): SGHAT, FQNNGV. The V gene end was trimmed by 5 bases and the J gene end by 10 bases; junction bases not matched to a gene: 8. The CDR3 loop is CASSLQGFIQYF. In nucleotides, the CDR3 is TGTGCCAGCAGCCTACAGGGGTTTATTCAGTACTTC.

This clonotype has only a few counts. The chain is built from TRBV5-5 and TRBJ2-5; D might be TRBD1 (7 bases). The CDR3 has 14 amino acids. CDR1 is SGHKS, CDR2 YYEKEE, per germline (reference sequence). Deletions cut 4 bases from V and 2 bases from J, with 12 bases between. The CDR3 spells CASSAGQIQETQYF. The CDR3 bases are TGTGCCAGCAGCGCGGGACAGATTCAAGAGACCCAGTACTTC.

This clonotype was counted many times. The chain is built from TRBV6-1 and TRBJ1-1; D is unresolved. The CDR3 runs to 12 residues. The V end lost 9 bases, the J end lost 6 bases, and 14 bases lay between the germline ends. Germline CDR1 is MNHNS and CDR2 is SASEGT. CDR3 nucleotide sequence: TGTGCCAGTTCCCCGGGTGCAGCTGAAGCTTTCTTT. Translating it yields CASSPGAAEAFF.

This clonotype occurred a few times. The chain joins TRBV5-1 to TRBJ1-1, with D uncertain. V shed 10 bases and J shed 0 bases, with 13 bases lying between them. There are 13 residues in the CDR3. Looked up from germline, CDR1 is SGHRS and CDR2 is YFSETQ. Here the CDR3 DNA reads TGCGCCTCAGCAAAACTCCTGAACACTGAAGCTTTCTTT. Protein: CASAKLLNTEAFF.